This T cell receptor beta chain was observed in a study of cytomegalovirus exposure and HLA in healthy donors. General study points: A few of the chains that were CMV-associated were confirmed in vitro to be specific for CMV antigens. According to a subsequent analysis, TCR clusters from the first cohort were inclined to appear together in the 110 or so validation repertoires.

TCRdb's copy holds only in-frame clones and misses some; the assay was immunoSEQ multiplex PCR. The table includes 190,000 or so clones, 84% detected once. About this clone: Its antigen is unidentified. Other nucleotide sequences in the sample specify the same CDR3.

The donors were members of the validation cohort, which comprised around 110 subjects and was separate from the first cohort of about 700 subjects. The material sequenced was PBMCs. The TCR sequence derives from a young woman in good health and CMV-seropositive.

The CDR3 spells CASSAYSYEQYF. CDR3 sequence (DNA): TGTGCCAGCAGCGCATACAGCTACGAGCAGTACTTC. This chain joins TRBV5-8 and TRBJ2-7; no clear D gene. V gave up 4 bases and J gave up 3 bases, with 8 bases separating them. CDR1 SGHTS and CDR2 YDEGEE come from the germline V gene. This CDR3 comprises 12 residues. The full variable domain, its missing parts supplied by reference TRBV5-8 and TRBJ2-7, is EAGVTQSPTHLIKTRGQQATLRCSPISGHTSVYWYQQALGLGLQFLLWYDEGEERNRGNFPPRFSGRQFPNYSSELNVNALELEDSALYLCASSAYSYEQYFGPGTRLTVT.